Below, 8 T cell receptor beta chains from the same sample are listed, as sequenced in a study of cytomegalovirus exposure and HLA in healthy donors. The PCR made use of 60 Vbeta and 13 Jbeta primers. TCRdb's copy holds only in-frame clones and misses some; the assay was immunoSEQ multiplex PCR. The profile shows about 210,000 clones, around 76% of them singletons. The sequencing sample was made of PBMCs. These receptors came from a man aged 35 to 55 in good health and CMV-seropositive.

This clone occurred a few times. The chain couples TRBV5-6 to TRBJ2-1, with D possibly being TRBD2 (5 bases). V dropped 1 base and J dropped 3 bases, with 8 bases sitting between them. Germline CDR1 is SGHDT and CDR2 is YYEEEE. The CDR3 spans 14 residues. The CDR3 is CASSLNAGYNEQFF. The CDR3 DNA follows: TGTGCCAGCAGCTTGAATGCGGGCTACAATGAGCAGTTCTTC.

The chain couples TRBV6-1 to TRBJ1-2; TRBD1 aligns across 10 bases. Germline values: CDR1 MNHNS, CDR2 SASEGT. CDR3 length equals 16 residues. V lost 4 bases, J lost 7 bases, and 12 bases stayed unmatched. The CDR3 DNA reads as TGTGCCAGCAGTGCTCGGGACAGGGGCCATGTTGGTGGCTACACCTTC. Translating gives CASSARDRGHVGGYTF.

The chain employs TRBV15 and TRBJ1-5, with D perhaps matching TRBD1 (5 bases). In germline, CDR1 is LNHNV, CDR2 YYDKDF (reference sequence). V lost 5 bases and J 0 bases, leaving 20 bases between the germline ends. The CDR3 loop spans 18 amino acids. The CDR3 reads CATSVSDGGWGSNQPQHF. The CDR3 coding sequence is TGTGCCACCAGCGTTTCGGACGGGGGATGGGGTAGCAATCAGCCCCAGCATTTT.

V is TRBV6-1 and J is TRBJ2-1; TRBD2 agrees at 8 bases. This CDR3 has 14 amino acids. Per the germline V gene, CDR1 is MNHNS and CDR2 is SASEGT. Trimming at V came to 11 bases and at J to 6 bases, leaving 12 bases not matched to a gene. The CDR3 protein is CAAREASGFNEQFF. For the CDR3, the DNA is TGTGCCGCCCGAGAGGCTAGCGGGTTCAATGAGCAGTTCTTC.

This clone turned up a few times. This rearrangement joins TRBV7-4 to TRBJ2-3, with 8 nucleotides matching TRBD2. V gave up 0 bases and J gave up 1 base; unmatched junction bases: 12. CDR1 and CDR2 (germline): SGHVT, SQSDAQ. This CDR3 comprises 19 residues. CDR3 coding DNA: TGTGCCAGCAGCTTAGCGGGTAGCGGGAACCACCGGGGCACAGATACGCAGTATTTT. Its translation is CASSLAGSGNHRGTDTQYF.

The chain couples TRBV7-8 to TRBJ1-4; TRBD1 aligns across 7 bases. There are 17 residues in the CDR3. Germline V gene sequence: CDR1 SGHVS, CDR2 FQNEAQ. The ends lost 4 bases at V and 0 bases at J; junction bases unmatched: 8. The CDR3 protein is CASSSSGTVATNEKLFF. The CDR3 nucleotides are TGTGCCAGCAGCTCTTCTGGGACAGTCGCAACTAATGAAAAACTGTTTTTT.

The chain joins TRBV7-9 to TRBJ1-5, with 7 bases lining up with TRBD1. The ends lost 5 bases at V and 1 base at J; junction bases unmatched: 11. The CDR3 runs 17 residues. The germline V gene encodes CDR1 SEHNR and CDR2 FQNEAQ (reference sequence). CDR3 in amino acids: CASSPTGDLGSNQPQHF. The CDR3 region has the DNA TGTGCCAGCAGCCCAACAGGGGATTTAGGGAGCAATCAGCCCCAGCATTTT.

J is TRBJ2-1 and V is TRBV5-1, with 10 positions matching TRBD1. V trimming: 4 bases; J trimming: 4 bases; junction bases outside the gene matches: 5. The CDR3 covers 15 residues. CDR1 and CDR2 from the germline V gene are SGHRS and YFSETQ. The CDR3: CASSLGTGAYNEQFF. The DNA of the CDR3 is TGCGCCAGCAGCCTCGGGACAGGGGCATACAATGAGCAGTTCTTC.